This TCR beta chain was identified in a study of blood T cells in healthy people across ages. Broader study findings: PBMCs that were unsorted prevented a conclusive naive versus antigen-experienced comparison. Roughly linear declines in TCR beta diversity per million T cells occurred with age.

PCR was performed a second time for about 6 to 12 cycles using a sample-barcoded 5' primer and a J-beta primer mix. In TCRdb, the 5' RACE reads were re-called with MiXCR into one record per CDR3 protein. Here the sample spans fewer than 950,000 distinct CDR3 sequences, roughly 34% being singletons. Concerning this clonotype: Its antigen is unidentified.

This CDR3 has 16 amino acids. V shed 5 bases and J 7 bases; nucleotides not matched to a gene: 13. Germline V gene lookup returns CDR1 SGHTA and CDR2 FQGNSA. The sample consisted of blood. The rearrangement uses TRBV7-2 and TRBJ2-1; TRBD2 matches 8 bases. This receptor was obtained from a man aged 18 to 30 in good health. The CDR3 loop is CASSPPGLAGKNEQFF. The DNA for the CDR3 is TGTGCCAGCAGCCCCCCTGGACTAGCAGGGAAAAATGAGCAGTTCTTC.